The 15 T cell receptor beta chains below come from one sample, sequenced in a study of T cells in localized non-small cell lung cancer. Using immunoSEQ multiplex PCR, the repertoire was profiled, and TCRdb retains in-frame clones only, with some absent. This table holds around 26,000 clones, approximately 86% found once. The source was peripheral blood, collected before any cancer treatment. Source of these receptors: a female donor older than 55 with stage II squamous cell lung carcinoma.

The chain links TRBV19 to TRBJ1-2; TRBD1 might be the D (6 bases). This CDR3 has 13 amino acids. CDR1 and CDR2 (germline): LNHDA, SQIVND (reference sequence). Trimming removed 5 bases from V and 2 bases from J, with 9 bases in between. CDR3 residues: CASSRDRNYGYTF. The CDR3 nucleotides are TGTGCCAGTAGTCGAGACAGGAACTATGGCTACACCTTC.

This chain uses TRBV5-5 with TRBJ2-1; no definite D call. V was pared by 0 bases and J by 3 bases, with 7 bases between. CDR3 length: 14 residues. Looked up from germline, CDR1 is SGHKS and CDR2 is YYEKEE (reference sequence). The chain's CDR3 is CASSLGQFYNEQFF. CDR3 DNA: TGTGCCAGCAGCTTGGGGCAGTTCTACAATGAGCAGTTCTTC.

This clone was seen a single time. For the CDR3, the DNA is TGTGCCAGCAGCCCGGGACAGGGGAATCCCGAGCAGTACTTC. It translates to CASSPGQGNPEQYF. The rearrangement joins TRBV5-6 to TRBJ2-7; the match to TRBD1 covers 10 bases. In germline, CDR1 is SGHDT, CDR2 YYEEEE. The CDR3 loop spans 14 amino acids. With 4 bases clipped from V and 6 bases from J, the junction kept 7 bases outside the gene matches.

The chain links TRBV28 to TRBJ2-2; D may be TRBD1 or TRBD2 (5 bases each). Germline CDR1 and CDR2: MDHEN and SYDVKM. V lost 8 bases and J 3 bases, leaving 19 bases between the germline ends. The CDR3 covers 16 residues. As DNA, the CDR3 is TGTGCCAGCGCCCCCCGGGGCAGGCGCCACACCGGGGAGCTGTTTTTT. This translates into CASAPRGRRHTGELFF.

The V gene is TRBV30, the J gene TRBJ1-6, with 7 bases aligning to TRBD1. The CDR3 covers 19 residues. Trimming cost V 0 bases and J 4 bases; bases outside gene matches: 15. Per the germline V gene, CDR1 is GTSNPN and CDR2 is SVGIG (reference sequence). Here the CDR3 reads CAWSVTGAGTQLYNSPLHF. The CDR3 DNA is TGTGCCTGGAGTGTAACAGGGGCTGGTACGCAGTTATATAATTCACCCCTCCACTTT.

This clone has a single count. The V and J genes are TRBV6-5 and TRBJ1-2; D gene unclear. Germline V gene lookup returns CDR1 MNHEY and CDR2 SVGAGI. V lost 6 bases to trimming and J lost 4 bases, with 12 bases between them. The CDR3 has 13 residues. The CDR3 region is CASSPRRFYGYTF. CDR3 in DNA: TGTGCCAGCAGCCCCAGACGGTTCTATGGCTACACCTTC.

This chain uses TRBV19 with TRBJ1-5; unclear D gene. Germline V gene sequence: CDR1 LNHDA, CDR2 SQIVND (reference sequence). CDR3 length: 14 amino acids. V was pared by 4 bases and J by 7 bases, with 14 bases between. The CDR3 region is CASSTTRGRQPQHF. In DNA, the CDR3 is TGTGCCAGTAGTACCACGCGGGGTAGACAGCCCCAGCATTTT.

This chain uses TRBV7-2 with TRBJ1-1; D call uncertain. CDR3 length: 16 amino acids. With 1 base removed from V and 0 bases from J, the gap between germline ends came to 12 bases. Per the germline V gene, CDR1 is SGHTA and CDR2 is FQGNSA. DNA for the CDR3: TGTGCCAGCAGCTTAGTAGGAGGGCGGGTGAACACTGAAGCTTTCTTT. Protein product: CASSLVGGRVNTEAFF.

This clone was detected only a few times. This chain joins TRBV19 and TRBJ2-1, with D possibly TRBD1 on 6 matching bases. Trimming removed 5 bases at V and 10 bases at J, with 12 bases between. The germline V gene encodes CDR1 LNHDA and CDR2 SQIVND (reference sequence). The CDR3 has 12 residues. The CDR3, as DNA: TGTGCCAGTAGTGTAGGACAGTCCGAGCAGTTCTTC. Translating it yields CASSVGQSEQFF.

This clone has only a few counts. CDR3 in DNA: TGTGCCACCGGGTCGCCCTCCCTCCATTCACCCCTCCACTTT. The encoded protein is CATGSPSLHSPLHF. The rearrangement uses TRBV28 and TRBJ1-6; D call uncertain. This CDR3 has 14 residues. Trimming shortened V by 10 bases and J by 8 bases, and 18 bases separated the two germline ends. Germline lookup yields CDR1 MDHEN and CDR2 SYDVKM.

The chain carries TRBV19 and TRBJ1-1; 11 bases are shared with TRBD1. The V gene end was trimmed by 5 bases and the J gene end by 4 bases; junction bases not matched to a gene: 9. From germline, CDR1 is LNHDA and CDR2 SQIVND (reference sequence). This CDR3 has 16 amino acids. The CDR3 DNA sequence: TGTGCCAGTAGTGCTTTCCCGGGACAGGGGGGCACTGAAGCTTTCTTT. It translates to CASSAFPGQGGTEAFF.

The rearrangement links TRBV19 to TRBJ1-5, with 8 bases fitting TRBD1. The CDR3 totals 15 residues. The trim removed 5 bases at V and 2 bases at J, leaving 5 bases unmatched. CDR1 LNHDA and CDR2 SQIVND come from the germline V gene (reference sequence). The CDR3 DNA is TGTGCCAGTAGTTATGGACAGGGAGGCAATCAGCCCCAGCATTTT. Protein product: CASSYGQGGNQPQHF.

The chain recombines TRBV5-1 with TRBJ2-2, with 9 bases matching TRBD2. With 2 bases clipped from V and 1 base from J, the junction kept 3 bases outside the gene matches. Germline V gene data show CDR1 as SGHRS and CDR2 as YFSETQ. The CDR3 has 16 amino acids. The CDR3 region is CASSFTSGRNTGELFF. The CDR3 region has the DNA TGCGCCAGCAGCTTTACTAGCGGGCGGAACACCGGGGAGCTGTTTTTT.

This clone was recorded once. The chain has TRBV2 and TRBJ1-1; no reliable D call. Germline V lookup: CDR1 SNHLY, CDR2 FYNNEI. Trimming took 1 base from V and 7 from J, leaving 4 bases between them. The CDR3 contains 11 residues. CDR3 in DNA: TGTGCCAGCAGTGAAGTAGTTGAAGCTTTCTTT. Amino acid sequence: CASSEVVEAFF. The full variable domain, rest sourced from reference TRBV2 and TRBJ1-1, is EPEVTQTPSHQVTQMGQEVILRCVPISNHLYFYWYRQILGQKVEFLVSFYNNEISEKSEIFDDQFSVERPDGSNFTLKIRSTKLEDSAMYFCASSEVVEAFFGQGTRLTVV.

The chain carries TRBV5-1 and TRBJ2-7; 8 bases fit TRBD1. This CDR3 has 12 residues. Germline V gives CDR1 SGHRS, CDR2 YFSETQ. Germline trimming cut 4 bases from V and 6 bases from J; bases unmatched to any gene: 3. The CDR3 is CASSPTGAEQYF. CDR3 in DNA: TGCGCCAGCAGCCCGACAGGGGCCGAGCAGTACTTC.